The present TCR beta chain was sequenced within a study of cytomegalovirus exposure and HLA in healthy donors. Study findings and constraints: Upon later analysis, TCR association rates were observed to vary by HLA locus, being highest for DRB1 and lowest for HLA-C. In a later analysis, a genetic analysis reported fewer productive-TCR N-insertions in an Asian-associated ancestry cluster than the cohort average. CMV serostatus was the sole immune exposure information available.

On this clone: Its specificity is unknown.

V dropped 1 base and J dropped 4; count of bases not matched to a gene: 13. There are 18 residues in the CDR3. The germline V gene encodes CDR1 SGHVS and CDR2 FQNEAQ. PCR primers comprised 60 Vbeta and 13 Jbeta primers. Libraries were prepared by immunoSEQ multiplex PCR; TCRdb keeps only in-frame clonotypes and omits some of them. This repertoire shows roughly 200,000 clones, 70% to 80% found once; its top ten account for approximately 4.4%. The V call is TRBV7-8, the J call TRBJ1-5, with TRBD1 identical over 7 bases. Sequenced sample: PBMCs. This TCR derives from a woman under 40 in good health and CMV-seropositive. DNA of the CDR3: TGTGCCAGCAGCTTAGTAGGGGGCTTCAGAGATGGTAATCAGCCCCAGCATTTT. This gives the protein CASSLVGGFRDGNQPQHF.